This record covers a single T cell receptor (beta chain). Its matching antigen is unknown. This sample is part of a study of cytomegalovirus exposure and HLA in healthy donors. General study results and limits: Another analysis was done later, and it associated fewer than 20,000 TCR beta sequences with HLA alleles at 0.05 false discovery rate. When the data were analyzed later, several of the most significant clusters appeared to be linked to common viral pathogens. The authors enumerated over 150 TCR beta chains as linked to cytomegalovirus.

The study ran its PCR with 60 Vbeta and 13 Jbeta primers. Profiled with immunoSEQ multiplex PCR; TCRdb holds only in-frame clones, not every one. The repertoire has under 250,000 clones, almost 80% of them found once; the top ten carry 3.8%. This CDR3 is 12 amino acids long. Germline loops: CDR1 LNHDA, CDR2 SQIVND (reference sequence). V was cut by 5 bases and J by 11 bases, with 15 bases left in between. Sequencing was done on a sample of PBMCs. The genes are TRBV19 and TRBJ2-5; possible D gene TRBD2, 6 bases. This TCR was sampled from a male donor in good health and CMV-seronegative. CDR3 nucleotides: TGTGCCAGTAGTGGGCGGTGGAGGGAGCAGTACTTC. Translating gives CASSGRWREQYF.